This T cell receptor beta chain was identified in a study of shared clonotypes between healthy human individuals. Findings and limits, study-wide: Among donors, the sharing of clonotypes was expected to be influenced by sequencing depth. Lower generation probabilities were found for non-shared clonotypes than for those shared by all four donors.

CD45RO-negative cells were positively selected for CCR7, leaving out terminally differentiated effector memory CD45RA+ cells. The donors were all Caucasian adults (living in Nashville, Tennessee). Germline V gives CDR1 MNHEY, CDR2 SMNVEV (reference sequence). The CDR3 extends over 12 amino acids. V was shortened by 6 bases and J by 5 bases, with 10 bases between the two germline ends. This clone was counted a few times. Antigen unknown. Other DNA sequences in this specimen translate into the identical CDR3. TCRdb keeps only in-frame clones here, not all; method: immunoSEQ multiplex PCR. The data show roughly 2 million clones, just under 95% seen once.

The source of this sequence is a man in his late teens or twenties in good health. This chain joins TRBV27 and TRBJ1-1; a possible D gene is TRBD1 (6 bases). What was sequenced was naive CD8+ T cells sorted from blood. CDR3 coding DNA: TGTGCCAGCAGCCCTCAGGGGACTGAAGCTTTCTTT. Residues: CASSPQGTEAFF.